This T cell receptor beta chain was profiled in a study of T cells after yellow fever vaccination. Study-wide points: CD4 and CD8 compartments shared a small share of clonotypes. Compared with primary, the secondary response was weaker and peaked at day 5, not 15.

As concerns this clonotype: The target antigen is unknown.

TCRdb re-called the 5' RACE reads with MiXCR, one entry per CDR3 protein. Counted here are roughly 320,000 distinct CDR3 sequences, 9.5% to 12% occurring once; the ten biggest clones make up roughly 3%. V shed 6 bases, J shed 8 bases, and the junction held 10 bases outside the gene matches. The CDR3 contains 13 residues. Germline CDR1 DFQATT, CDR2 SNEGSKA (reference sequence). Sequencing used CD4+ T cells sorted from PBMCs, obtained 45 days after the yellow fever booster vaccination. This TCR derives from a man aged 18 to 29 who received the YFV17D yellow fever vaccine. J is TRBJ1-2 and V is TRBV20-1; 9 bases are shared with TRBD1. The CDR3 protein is CSATLQGAGGYTF. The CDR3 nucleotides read TGCAGTGCCACATTACAGGGGGCCGGGGGCTACACCTTC.